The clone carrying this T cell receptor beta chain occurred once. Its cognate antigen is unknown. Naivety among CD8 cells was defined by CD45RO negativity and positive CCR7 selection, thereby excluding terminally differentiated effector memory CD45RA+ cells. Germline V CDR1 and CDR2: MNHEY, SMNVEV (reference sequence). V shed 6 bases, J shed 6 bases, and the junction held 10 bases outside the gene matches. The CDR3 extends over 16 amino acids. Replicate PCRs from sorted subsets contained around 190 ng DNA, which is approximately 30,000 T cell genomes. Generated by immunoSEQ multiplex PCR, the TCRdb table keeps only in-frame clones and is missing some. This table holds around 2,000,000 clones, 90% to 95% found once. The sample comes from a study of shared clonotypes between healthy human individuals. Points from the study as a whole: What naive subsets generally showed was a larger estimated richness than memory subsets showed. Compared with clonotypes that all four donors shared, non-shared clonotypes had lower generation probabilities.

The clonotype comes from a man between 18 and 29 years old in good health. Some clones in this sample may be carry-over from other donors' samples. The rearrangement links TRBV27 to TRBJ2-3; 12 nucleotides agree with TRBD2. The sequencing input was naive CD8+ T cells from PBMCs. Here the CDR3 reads CASSQRLAGVGDTQYF. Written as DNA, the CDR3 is TGTGCCAGCAGCCAACGACTAGCGGGAGTGGGGGATACGCAGTATTTT.